Each of the 9 T cell receptor beta chains below was sequenced from the same sample in a study of blood T cells in healthy people across ages. The authors ran a second PCR of about 6 to 11 cycles using a sample-barcoded 5' primer and a J-beta primer mix. From the 5' RACE reads, TCRdb called clonotypes with MiXCR, one entry per CDR3 protein. The table shows about 780,000 distinct CDR3 sequences, with around 68% occurring only once. Source material: blood. These receptors were obtained from a man younger than 45 in good health.

The J gene is TRBJ2-2, the V gene TRBV7-8; TRBD2 agrees at 12 bases. Germline values: CDR1 SGHVS, CDR2 FQNEAQ. V lost 5 bases to trimming and J lost 5 bases; unmatched junction nucleotides: 3. The CDR3 totals 15 residues. In nucleotides, the CDR3 is TGTGCCAGCAGCCCAGGGACTAGCGGGACCGGGGAGCTGTTTTTT. Translation: CASSPGTSGTGELFF.

This clonotype occurred a few times. This chain connects TRBV29-1 to TRBJ2-5, with 7 bases identical to TRBD1. V was clipped by 6 bases and J by 1 base; unmatched bases: 5. CDR1 is SQVTM, CDR2 ANQGSEA, per germline. This CDR3 is built from 13 residues. This chain's CDR3 is CSVETGSQETQYF. CDR3 sequence (DNA): TGCAGCGTAGAGACAGGGTCCCAAGAGACCCAGTACTTC.

This clonotype appeared a single time. The J gene is TRBJ1-4, the V gene TRBV15; 7 bases agree with TRBD1. This CDR3 has 16 residues. CDR1 is LNHNV and CDR2 is YYDKDF in the germline V gene (reference sequence). V dropped 2 bases and J dropped 7; count of bases not matched to a gene: 10. DNA of the CDR3: TGTGCCACCAGCAGAACCCCTTCAGGGGGGGCTGAAAAACTGTTTTTT. It is translated as CATSRTPSGGAEKLFF.

The rearrangement uses TRBV5-6 and TRBJ2-2; 8 bases align to TRBD1. V trimming: 4 bases; J trimming: 6 bases; junction bases outside the gene matches: 8. CDR3 length: 15 amino acids. Germline V CDR1 and CDR2: SGHDT, YYEEEE. CDR3 nucleotides: TGTGCCAGCAGCCCACAGACAGGGGTTGCCGGGGAGCTGTTTTTT. Encoded protein: CASSPQTGVAGELFF.

To note about this clonotype: At one end the junction does not follow the germline gene, possibly because of a read error. The chain carries TRBV28 and TRBJ2-4; 10 nucleotides align to TRBD2. The germline gives CDR1 MDHEN, CDR2 SYDVKM. This CDR3 has 18 residues. The CDR3 spells CASSLILAGAIAENIQYF. CDR3 bases: TGTGCCAGCAGTTTAATCCTAGCGGGGGCTATAGCCGAAAACATTCAGTACTTC.

The chain combines TRBV11-2 with TRBJ2-3, with TRBD2 matching 8 bases. Unmatched junction bases numbered 12, after V lost 1 base and J lost 6 bases. Germline V gene lookup returns CDR1 SGHAT and CDR2 FQNNGV. The CDR3 length is 17 residues. CDR3 in amino acids: CASSLGGVAGGGDTQYF. The CDR3 coding sequence is TGTGCCAGCAGCTTAGGAGGGGTCGCGGGGGGCGGTGATACGCAGTATTTT.

The V gene is TRBV28, the J gene TRBJ2-4; D tentatively fits TRBD1 or TRBD2 (5 bases each). The DNA end is a closer match to TRBJ2-7, so the J assignment may be wrong. CDR1 MDHEN and CDR2 SYDVKM come from the germline V gene. This CDR3 comprises 16 residues. The CDR3 sequence: CASSLLGTDSSYEQYF. In DNA form, the CDR3 reads TGTGCCAGCAGTTTATTAGGGACGGATAGCTCCTACGAGCAGTACTTC.

The chain recombines TRBV7-8 with TRBJ2-5; D may be TRBD2 (6 bases). Trimming removed 1 base at V and 12 bases at J, with 9 bases between. Germline V gives CDR1 SGHVS, CDR2 FQNEAQ. The CDR3 extends over 11 amino acids. The CDR3 bases are TGTGCCAGCAGCTTAGGGGGACTGGAGTACTTC. This sequence encodes CASSLGGLEYF.

A note on this clonotype: At one end the junction does not follow the germline gene, possibly because of a read error. The V gene is TRBV20-1, the J gene TRBJ2-4; 11 nucleotides line up with TRBD1. Germline CDR1 and CDR2: DFQATT and SNEGSKA (reference sequence). The CDR3 has 18 residues. The CDR3 sequence: CSAHRGTGGDAGQNIQYF. As DNA, the CDR3 is TGCAGTGCTCATCGGGGGACAGGGGGTGACGCGGGGCAAAACATTCAGTATTTC.